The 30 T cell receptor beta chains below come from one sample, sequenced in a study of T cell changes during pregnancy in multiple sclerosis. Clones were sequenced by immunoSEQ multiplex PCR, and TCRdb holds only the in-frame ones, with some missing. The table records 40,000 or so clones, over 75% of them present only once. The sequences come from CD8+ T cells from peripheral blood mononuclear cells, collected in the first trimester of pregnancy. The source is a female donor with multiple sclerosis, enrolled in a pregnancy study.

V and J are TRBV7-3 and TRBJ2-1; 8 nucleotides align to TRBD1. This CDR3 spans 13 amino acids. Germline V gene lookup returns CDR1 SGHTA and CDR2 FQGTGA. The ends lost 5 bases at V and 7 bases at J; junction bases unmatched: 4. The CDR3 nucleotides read TGTGCCAGCAGCCCGGACAGGGTGAATGAGCAGTTCTTC. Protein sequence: CASSPDRVNEQFF.

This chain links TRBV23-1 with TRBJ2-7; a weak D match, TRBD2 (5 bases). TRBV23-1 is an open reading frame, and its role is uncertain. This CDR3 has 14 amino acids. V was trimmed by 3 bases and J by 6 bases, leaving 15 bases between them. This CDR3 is CASSHPDSLGEQYF. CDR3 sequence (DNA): TGCGCCAGCAGTCACCCGGACTCTTTAGGCGAGCAGTACTTC.

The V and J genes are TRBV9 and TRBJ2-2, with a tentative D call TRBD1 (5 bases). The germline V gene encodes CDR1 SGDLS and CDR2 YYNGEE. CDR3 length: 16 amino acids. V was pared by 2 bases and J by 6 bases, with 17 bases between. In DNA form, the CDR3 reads TGTGCCAGCAGCGTGTCTCGCCAGGGCGGACCCGGGGAGCTGTTTTTT. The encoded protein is CASSVSRQGGPGELFF.

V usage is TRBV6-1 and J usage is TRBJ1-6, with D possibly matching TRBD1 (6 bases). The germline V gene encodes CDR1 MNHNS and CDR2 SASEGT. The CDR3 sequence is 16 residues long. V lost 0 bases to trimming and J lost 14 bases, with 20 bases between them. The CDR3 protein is CASSEALTGPRSSLHF. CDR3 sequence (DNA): TGTGCCAGCAGTGAAGCACTGACAGGCCCCAGATCGTCCCTCCACTTT.

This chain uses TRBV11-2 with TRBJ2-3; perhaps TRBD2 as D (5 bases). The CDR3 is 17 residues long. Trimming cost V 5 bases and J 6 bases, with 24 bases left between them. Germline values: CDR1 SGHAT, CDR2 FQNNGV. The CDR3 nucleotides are TGTGCCAGCAGCGCCACAGCGTTAGCGAAGCTTCGGGATACGCAGTATTTT. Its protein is CASSATALAKLRDTQYF.

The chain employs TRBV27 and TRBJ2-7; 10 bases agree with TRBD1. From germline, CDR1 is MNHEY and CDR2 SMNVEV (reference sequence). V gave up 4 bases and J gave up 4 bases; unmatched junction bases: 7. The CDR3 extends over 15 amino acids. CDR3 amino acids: CASSSPDRGLYEQYF. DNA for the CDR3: TGTGCCAGCAGTTCTCCCGACAGGGGGCTATACGAGCAGTACTTC.

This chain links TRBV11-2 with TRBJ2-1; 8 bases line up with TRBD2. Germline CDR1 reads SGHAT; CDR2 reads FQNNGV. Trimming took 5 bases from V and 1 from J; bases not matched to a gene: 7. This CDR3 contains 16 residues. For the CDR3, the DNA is TGTGCCAGCAGCATCGGGGGGGGGAAGTCCTACAATGAGCAGTTCTTC. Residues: CASSIGGGKSYNEQFF.

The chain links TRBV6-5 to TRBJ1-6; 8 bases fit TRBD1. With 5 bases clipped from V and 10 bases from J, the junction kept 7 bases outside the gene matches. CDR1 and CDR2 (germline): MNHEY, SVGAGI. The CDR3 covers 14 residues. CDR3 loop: CASSPGQEGSPLHF. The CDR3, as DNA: TGTGCCAGCAGTCCGGGACAGGAGGGATCACCCCTCCACTTT.

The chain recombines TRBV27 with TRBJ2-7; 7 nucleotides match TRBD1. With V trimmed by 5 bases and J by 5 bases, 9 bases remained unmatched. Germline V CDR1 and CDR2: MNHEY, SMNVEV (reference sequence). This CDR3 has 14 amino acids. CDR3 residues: CASSPTGVLNEQYF. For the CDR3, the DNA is TGTGCCAGCAGTCCCACAGGGGTACTCAACGAGCAGTACTTC.

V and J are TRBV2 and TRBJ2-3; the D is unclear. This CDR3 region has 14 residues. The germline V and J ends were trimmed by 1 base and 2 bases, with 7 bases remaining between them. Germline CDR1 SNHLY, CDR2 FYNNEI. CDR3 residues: CASSEDDTTDTQYF. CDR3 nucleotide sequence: TGTGCCAGCAGTGAAGATGACACCACAGATACGCAGTATTTT.

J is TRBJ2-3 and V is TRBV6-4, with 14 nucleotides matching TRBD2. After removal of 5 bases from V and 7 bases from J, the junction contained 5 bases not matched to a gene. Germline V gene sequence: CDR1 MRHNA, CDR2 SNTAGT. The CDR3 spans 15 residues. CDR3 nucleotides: TGTGCCAGCAGTTCGACTAGCGGGGGGGCAAATACGCAGTATTTT. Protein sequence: CASSSTSGGANTQYF.

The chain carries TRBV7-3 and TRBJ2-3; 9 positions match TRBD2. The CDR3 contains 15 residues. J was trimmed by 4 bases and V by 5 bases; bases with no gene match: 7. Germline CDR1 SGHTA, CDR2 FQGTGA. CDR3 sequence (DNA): TGTGCCAGCAGCGTATGGGGCGGGGGGGCAGATACGCAGTATTTT. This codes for CASSVWGGGADTQYF.

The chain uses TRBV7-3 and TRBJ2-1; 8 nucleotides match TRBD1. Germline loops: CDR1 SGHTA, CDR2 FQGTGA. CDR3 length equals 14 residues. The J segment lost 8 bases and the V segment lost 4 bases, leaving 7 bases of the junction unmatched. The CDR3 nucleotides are TGTGCCAGCAGCTACGGACAGGGCTTCCATGAGCAGTTCTTC. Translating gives CASSYGQGFHEQFF.

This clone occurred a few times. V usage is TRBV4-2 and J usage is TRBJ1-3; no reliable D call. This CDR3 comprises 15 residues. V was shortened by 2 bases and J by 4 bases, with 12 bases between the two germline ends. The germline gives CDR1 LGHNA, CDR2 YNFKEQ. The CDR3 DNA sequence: TGTGCCAGCAGCCAATCTCCCGACGGGGGAAACACCATATATTTT. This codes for CASSQSPDGGNTIYF.

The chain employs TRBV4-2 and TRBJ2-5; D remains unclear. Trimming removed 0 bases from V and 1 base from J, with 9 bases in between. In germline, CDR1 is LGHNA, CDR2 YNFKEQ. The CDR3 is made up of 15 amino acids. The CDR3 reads CASSQDTGSQETQYF. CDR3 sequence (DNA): TGTGCCAGCAGCCAAGACACGGGTTCCCAAGAGACCCAGTACTTC.

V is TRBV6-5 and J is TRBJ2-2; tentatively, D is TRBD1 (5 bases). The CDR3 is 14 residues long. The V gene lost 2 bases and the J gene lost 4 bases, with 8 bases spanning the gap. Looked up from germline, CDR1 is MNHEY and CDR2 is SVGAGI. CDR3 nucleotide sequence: TGTGCCAGCAGTTACGGAACAGGCACCGGGGAGCTGTTTTTT. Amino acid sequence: CASSYGTGTGELFF.

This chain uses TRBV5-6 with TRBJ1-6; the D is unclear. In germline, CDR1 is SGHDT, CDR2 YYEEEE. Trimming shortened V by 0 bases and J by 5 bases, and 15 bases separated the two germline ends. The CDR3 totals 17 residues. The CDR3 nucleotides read TGTGCCAGCAGCTTGGGTCGGGTCTCCTTGGATAATTCACCCCTCCACTTT. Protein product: CASSLGRVSLDNSPLHF.

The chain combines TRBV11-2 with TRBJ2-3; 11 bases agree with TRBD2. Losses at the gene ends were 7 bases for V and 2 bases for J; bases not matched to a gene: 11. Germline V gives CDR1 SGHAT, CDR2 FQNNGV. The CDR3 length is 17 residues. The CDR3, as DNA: TGTGCCAGCACCCACCCCCTAGCGGGGGGTTTCACAGATACGCAGTATTTT. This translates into CASTHPLAGGFTDTQYF. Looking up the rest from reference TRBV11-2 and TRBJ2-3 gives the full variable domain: EAGVAQSPRYKIIEKRQSVAFWCNPISGHATLYWYQQILGQGPKLLIQFQNNGVVDDSQLPKDRFSAERLKGVDSTLKIQPAKLEDSAVYLCASTHPLAGGFTDTQYFGPGTRLTVL.

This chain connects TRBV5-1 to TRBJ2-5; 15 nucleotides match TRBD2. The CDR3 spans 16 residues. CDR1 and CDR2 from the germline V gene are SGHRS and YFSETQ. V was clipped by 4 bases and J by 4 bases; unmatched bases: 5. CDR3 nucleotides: TGCGCCAGCAGCACCGGACTAGCGGGGGGGGGAGAGACCCAGTACTTC. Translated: CASSTGLAGGGETQYF.

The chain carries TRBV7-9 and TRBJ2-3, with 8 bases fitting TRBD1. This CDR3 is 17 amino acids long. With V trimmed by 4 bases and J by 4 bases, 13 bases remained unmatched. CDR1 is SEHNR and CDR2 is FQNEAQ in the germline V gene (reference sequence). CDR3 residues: CASSSTQTGELSDTQYF. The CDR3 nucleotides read TGTGCCAGCAGCTCGACCCAGACAGGGGAACTCTCAGATACGCAGTATTTT.

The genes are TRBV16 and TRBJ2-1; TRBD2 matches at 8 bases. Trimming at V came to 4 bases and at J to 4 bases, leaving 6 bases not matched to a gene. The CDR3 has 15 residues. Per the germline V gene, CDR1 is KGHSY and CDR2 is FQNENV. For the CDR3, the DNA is TGTGCCAGCAGCCCGGTCCAGCGGGGGTACAATGAGCAGTTCTTC. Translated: CASSPVQRGYNEQFF.

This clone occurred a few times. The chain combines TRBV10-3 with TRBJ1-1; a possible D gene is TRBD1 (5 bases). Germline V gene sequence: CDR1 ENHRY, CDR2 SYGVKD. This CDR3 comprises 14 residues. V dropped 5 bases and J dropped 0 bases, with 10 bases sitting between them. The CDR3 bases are TGTGCCATCAGTCCTGACAGCATGAACACTGAAGCTTTCTTT. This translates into CAISPDSMNTEAFF.

The CDR3 coding sequence is TGTGCCAGCAGCCCTAGCGGGGGAGGACTCGAGCAGTACTTC. Protein product: CASSPSGGGLEQYF. The chain recombines TRBV11-2 with TRBJ2-7; 10 bases agree with TRBD2. CDR1 SGHAT and CDR2 FQNNGV come from the germline V gene. V gave up 5 bases and J gave up 6 bases; unmatched junction bases: 7. This CDR3 comprises 14 residues.

The CDR3 coding sequence is TGTGCCAGCAGCCAAGAGGTAGCGGGGGGCCCCACAGATACGCAGTATTTT. This encodes CASSQEVAGGPTDTQYF. The chain combines TRBV4-2 with TRBJ2-3, with 10 bases identical to TRBD2. The CDR3 consists of 17 residues. CDR1 and CDR2 from the germline V gene are LGHNA and YNFKEQ. J was trimmed by 2 bases and V by 0 bases; bases with no gene match: 5.

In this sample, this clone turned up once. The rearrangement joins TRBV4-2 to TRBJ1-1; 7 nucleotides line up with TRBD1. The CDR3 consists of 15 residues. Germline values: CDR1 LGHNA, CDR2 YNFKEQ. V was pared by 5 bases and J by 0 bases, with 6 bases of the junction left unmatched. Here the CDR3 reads CASSNPTGLNTEAFF. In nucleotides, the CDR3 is TGTGCCAGCAGCAACCCGACAGGGCTGAACACTGAAGCTTTCTTT.

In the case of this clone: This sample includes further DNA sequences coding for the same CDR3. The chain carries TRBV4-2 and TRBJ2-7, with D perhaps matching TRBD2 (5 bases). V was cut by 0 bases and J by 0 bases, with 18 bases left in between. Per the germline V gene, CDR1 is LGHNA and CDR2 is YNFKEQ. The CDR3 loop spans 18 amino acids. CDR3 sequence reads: CASSQELELAEVSYEQYF. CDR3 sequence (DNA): TGTGCCAGCAGCCAAGAGCTTGAGCTGGCGGAGGTCTCCTACGAGCAGTACTTC.

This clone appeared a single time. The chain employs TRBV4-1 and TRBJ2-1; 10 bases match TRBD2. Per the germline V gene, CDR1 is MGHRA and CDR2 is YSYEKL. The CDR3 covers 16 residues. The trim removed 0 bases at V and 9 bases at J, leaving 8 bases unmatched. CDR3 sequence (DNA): TGCGCCAGCAGCCAAGATCCCCAGCGGGGGGGCCTTGAGCAGTTCTTC. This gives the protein CASSQDPQRGGLEQFF.

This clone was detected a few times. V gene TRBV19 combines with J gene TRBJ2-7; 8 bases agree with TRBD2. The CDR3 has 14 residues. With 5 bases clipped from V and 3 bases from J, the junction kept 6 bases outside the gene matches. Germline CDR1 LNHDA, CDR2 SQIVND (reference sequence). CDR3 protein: CASSYAGGGYEQYF. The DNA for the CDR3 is TGTGCCAGTAGTTACGCGGGGGGAGGCTACGAGCAGTACTTC.

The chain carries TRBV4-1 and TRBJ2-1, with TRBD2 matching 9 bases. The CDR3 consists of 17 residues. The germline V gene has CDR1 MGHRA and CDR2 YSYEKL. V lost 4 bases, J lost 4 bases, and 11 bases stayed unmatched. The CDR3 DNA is TGCGCCAGCAGCCCCCGAGGTCGCGGGGGGGGTTACAATGAGCAGTTCTTC. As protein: CASSPRGRGGGYNEQFF.

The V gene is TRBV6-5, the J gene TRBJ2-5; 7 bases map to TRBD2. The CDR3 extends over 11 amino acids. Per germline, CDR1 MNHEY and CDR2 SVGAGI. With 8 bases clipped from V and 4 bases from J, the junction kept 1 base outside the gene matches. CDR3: CASGEGETQYF. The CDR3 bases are TGTGCCAGCGGGGAGGGAGAGACCCAGTACTTC.